What follows describes a single T cell receptor beta chain. This sample is part of a study of blood T cell repertoires in COVID-19. J was trimmed by 6 bases and V by 0 bases; bases with no gene match: 4. Looked up from germline, CDR1 is SNHLY and CDR2 is FYNNEI. This CDR3 has 16 amino acids. The repertoire was sequenced with immunoSEQ multiplex PCR; TCRdb's copy has only in-frame clones and lacks some. The data hold about 230,000 clones, with under 90% observed a single time. The receptor was isolated from a man younger than 30 who had recovered from COVID-19. V and J are TRBV2 and TRBJ2-2, with TRBD2 matching over 10 bases. Sequenced input: PBMCs or T cells enriched from blood (not recorded which). CDR3 in DNA: TGTGCCAGCAGTGAAGCGCTAGCGGGAGCTGCCGGGGAGCTGTTTTTT. Translating it yields CASSEALAGAAGELFF.